The 9 T cell receptor beta chains listed next were all sequenced from one sample in a study of CD4 T cells in relation to SARS-CoV-2 and coronaviruses (dated by TCRdb to the early 2020s). These receptors have no identified antigens. CD4+ T cells from unexposed donors were collected before the COVID-19 pandemic (2011-2018). After around 10 days of culture, CD4+ T cells were isolated with the EasySep CD4+ T cell isolation kit. The library was obtained by the immunoSEQ multiplex PCR assay. What TCRdb holds here is the immuneACCESS table cut down to in-frame rearrangements. Part of the clones is not present; checked against another copy, under half of the missing clones reflect an unresolved V gene, and the others are unexplained. This sample lists 20,000 or so clones; around 80% were detected once. The ten largest account for about 11% of the sample. The sequencing sample was made of CD4+ T cells from PBMCs, cultured in vitro. All receptors derive from a human donor in good health.

The chain links TRBV2 to TRBJ1-1; D unclear. The length of the CDR3 is 13 residues. Trimming shortened V by 1 base and J by 1 base, and 4 bases separated the two germline ends. Germline loops: CDR1 SNHLY, CDR2 FYNNEI. CDR3 bases: TGTGCCAGCAGTGAAGGGTGGAACACTGAAGCTTTCTTT. The encoded protein is CASSEGWNTEAFF.

The chain has TRBV11-3 and TRBJ2-5; tentatively, D is TRBD1 (6 bases). Trimming stripped 5 bases from V and 1 base from J, with 8 bases between. Germline CDR1 SGHNT, CDR2 YENEEA. The CDR3 contains 13 residues. The CDR3 region has the DNA TGTGCCAGCAGCAAGACAGGCCAAGAGACCCAGTACTTC. It yields the protein CASSKTGQETQYF. The full variable domain, in which reference TRBV11-3 and TRBJ2-5 provide the parts outside the CDR3, is EAGVVQSPRYKIIEKKQPVAFWCNPISGHNTLYWYLQNLGQGPELLIRYENEEAVDDSQLPKDRFSAERLKGVDSTLKIQPAELGDSAVYLCASSKTGQETQYFGPGTRLLVL.

V gene TRBV24-1 combines with J gene TRBJ2-7; 10 bases are a match to TRBD1. Trimming at V came to 4 bases and at J to 4 bases, leaving 24 bases not matched to a gene. The CDR3 covers 21 residues. Germline V gene sequence: CDR1 KGHDR, CDR2 SFDVKD. CDR3 bases: TGTGCCACCAGTGACTCCACCCCCGGGACAGGGGTTTATTGGAAGAGTTACGAGCAGTACTTC. Its protein product is CATSDSTPGTGVYWKSYEQYF.

This clone was counted only a few times. The CDR3 spells CASSRDRATDTQYF. DNA for the CDR3: TGTGCCAGCAGCCGTGACAGAGCCACAGATACGCAGTATTTT. This chain connects TRBV7-2 to TRBJ2-3, with D maybe TRBD1 (5 bases). The V end was cut by 5 bases, the J end by 2 bases, with 11 bases between. This CDR3 region has 14 residues. Germline V gene data show CDR1 as SGHTA and CDR2 as FQGNSA.

This clone was detected only once. V and J are TRBV27 and TRBJ1-1; the D is unclear. The CDR3 is made up of 15 amino acids. Germline CDR1 is MNHEY and CDR2 is SMNVEV (reference sequence). Trimming took 2 bases from V and 1 from J, leaving 11 bases between them. The CDR3 spells CASSLSTQGNTEAFF. Here the CDR3 DNA reads TGTGCCAGCAGTTTAAGCACCCAAGGGAACACTGAAGCTTTCTTT.

The chain joins TRBV13 to TRBJ2-5; D call uncertain. CDR1 and CDR2 from the germline V gene are PRHDT and FYEKMQ (reference sequence). The CDR3 sequence is 13 residues long. The V end was cut by 3 bases, the J end by 3 bases, with 8 bases between. In DNA, the CDR3 is TGTGCCAGCAGCTTCCAGTGGAAAGAGACCCAGTACTTC. This codes for CASSFQWKETQYF.

The chain links TRBV25-1 to TRBJ1-2; D gene ambiguous. The CDR3 covers 12 residues. V lost 3 bases and J 8 bases, leaving 10 bases between the germline ends. The V gene's germline CDR1 is MGHDK and CDR2 SYGVNS. CDR3 nucleotide sequence: TGTGCCAGCAGTGATTCGGGATGGGGCTACACCTTC. Encoded protein: CASSDSGWGYTF.

The chain employs TRBV25-1 and TRBJ1-5; D is unclear. Germline CDR1 and CDR2: MGHDK and SYGVNS. There are 16 residues in the CDR3. Deletions cut 7 bases from V and 2 bases from J, with 18 bases between. CDR3 sequence: CASNPRVGWGNQPQHF. The DNA of the CDR3 is TGTGCCAGCAACCCTCGGGTCGGCTGGGGCAATCAGCCCCAGCATTTT.

This rearrangement joins TRBV7-2 to TRBJ2-5; no reliable D call. Germline lookup yields CDR1 SGHTA and CDR2 FQGNSA. Trimming took 3 bases from V and 4 from J, leaving 9 bases between them. The length of the CDR3 is 13 residues. This CDR3 is CASSFGSGETQYF. The DNA for the CDR3 is TGTGCCAGCAGCTTCGGATCGGGAGAGACCCAGTACTTC.